A single sample gave rise to the 2 T cell receptor beta chains below, sequenced in a study of T cell responses to AZD1222 COVID-19 vaccine. TCRdb's copy holds only in-frame clones and misses some; the assay was immunoSEQ multiplex PCR. This sample has more than 120,000 clones, with just over 90% found just once. This specimen consisted of peripheral blood, obtained on day 0 of AZD1222 vaccination. The receptors come from an adult in good health.

The chain carries TRBV7-2 and TRBJ2-7; D assignment may be TRBD1 or TRBD2 (5 bases each). This CDR3 region has 14 residues. Trimming removed 3 bases at V and 5 bases at J, with 14 bases between. The V gene's germline CDR1 is SGHTA and CDR2 FQGNSA. The CDR3 loop reads CASSFLGAGDEQYF. As DNA, the CDR3 is TGTGCCAGCAGCTTTTTAGGGGCGGGCGACGAGCAGTACTTC. Variable domain in full (rest from reference TRBV7-2 and TRBJ2-7): GAGVSQSPSNKVTEKGKDVELRCDPISGHTALYWYRQSLGQGLEFLIYFQGNSAPDKSGLPSDRFSAERTGGSVSTLTIQRTQQEDSAVYLCASSFLGAGDEQYFGPGTRLTVT.

The chain uses TRBV6-5 and TRBJ1-3; D remains unclear. The ends were cut back, 6 bases at V and 4 bases at J, with 13 bases in the middle. The CDR3 runs to 14 residues. Germline loops: CDR1 MNHEY, CDR2 SVGAGI. The CDR3 DNA reads as TGTGCCAGCAGCCTCGGCTTAAGAGGAAACACCATATATTTT. Protein sequence: CASSLGLRGNTIYF.